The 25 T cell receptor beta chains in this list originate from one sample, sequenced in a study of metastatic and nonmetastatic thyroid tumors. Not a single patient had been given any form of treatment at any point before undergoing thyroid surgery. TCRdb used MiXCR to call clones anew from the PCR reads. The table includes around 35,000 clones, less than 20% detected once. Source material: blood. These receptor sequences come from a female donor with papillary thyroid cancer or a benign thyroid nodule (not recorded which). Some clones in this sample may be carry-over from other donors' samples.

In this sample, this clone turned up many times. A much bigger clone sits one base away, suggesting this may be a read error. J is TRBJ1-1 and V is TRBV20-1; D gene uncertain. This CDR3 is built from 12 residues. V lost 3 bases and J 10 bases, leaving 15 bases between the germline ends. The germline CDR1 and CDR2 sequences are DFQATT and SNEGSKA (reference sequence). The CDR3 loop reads CSASTGGLGAFF. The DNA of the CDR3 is TGCAGTGCTAGTACCGGAGGGCTTGGAGCTTTCTTT.

CDR3 DNA sequence: TGCAGTGCTAGAGGCATCTACGGGGGGTACAATTCACCCCTCCACTTT. Protein: CSARGIYGGYNSPLHF. The chain couples TRBV20-1 to TRBJ1-6; tentatively, D is TRBD1 (5 bases). The germline V and J ends were trimmed by 1 base and 7 bases, with 17 bases remaining between them. This CDR3 region has 16 residues. Per the germline V gene, CDR1 is DFQATT and CDR2 is SNEGSKA (reference sequence).

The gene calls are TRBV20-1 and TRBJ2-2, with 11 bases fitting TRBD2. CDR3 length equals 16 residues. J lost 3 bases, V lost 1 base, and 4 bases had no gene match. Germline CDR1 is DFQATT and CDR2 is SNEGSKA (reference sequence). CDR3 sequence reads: CSARAPGLADTGELFF. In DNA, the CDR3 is TGCAGTGCTAGAGCTCCGGGACTAGCGGACACCGGGGAGCTGTTTTTT.

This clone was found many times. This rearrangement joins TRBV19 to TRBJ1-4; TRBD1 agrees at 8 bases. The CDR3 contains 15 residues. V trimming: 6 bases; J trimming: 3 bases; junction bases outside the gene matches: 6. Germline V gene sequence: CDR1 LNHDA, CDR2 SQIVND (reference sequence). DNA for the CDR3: TGTGCCAGTAGACGAAAACAGGGGGCTAATGAAAAACTGTTTTTT. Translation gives CASRRKQGANEKLFF.

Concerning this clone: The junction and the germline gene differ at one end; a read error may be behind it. CDR3 amino acids: CASRTGLVWNEQFF. In nucleotides, the CDR3 is TGTGCCAGCAGGACGGGACTAGTGTGGAATGAGCAATTCTTC. V usage is TRBV6-1 and J usage is TRBJ2-1; 8 positions agree with TRBD2. This CDR3 contains 14 residues. Germline CDR1 MNHNS, CDR2 SASEGT.

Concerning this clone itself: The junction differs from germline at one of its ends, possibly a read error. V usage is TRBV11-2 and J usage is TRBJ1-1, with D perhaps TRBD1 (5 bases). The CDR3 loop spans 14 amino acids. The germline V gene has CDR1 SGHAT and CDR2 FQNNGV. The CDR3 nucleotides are TGTGGCAGCACCTTAGTTTTTCCAGGGACTGAAGCTTACTTT. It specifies CGSTLVFPGTEAYF.

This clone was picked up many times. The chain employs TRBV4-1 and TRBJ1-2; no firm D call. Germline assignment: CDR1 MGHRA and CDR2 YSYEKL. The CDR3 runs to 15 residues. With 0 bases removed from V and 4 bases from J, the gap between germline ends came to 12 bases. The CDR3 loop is CASSQDTSIVYGYTF. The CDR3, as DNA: TGCGCCAGCAGCCAAGATACTTCGATTGTCTATGGCTACACCTTC.

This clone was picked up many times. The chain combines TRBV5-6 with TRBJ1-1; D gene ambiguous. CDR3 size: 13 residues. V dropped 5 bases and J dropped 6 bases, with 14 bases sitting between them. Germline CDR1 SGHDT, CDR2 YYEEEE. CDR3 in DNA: TGTGCCAGCAGACCCAGGATTGGGGCTGAAGCTTTCTTT. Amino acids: CASRPRIGAEAFF.

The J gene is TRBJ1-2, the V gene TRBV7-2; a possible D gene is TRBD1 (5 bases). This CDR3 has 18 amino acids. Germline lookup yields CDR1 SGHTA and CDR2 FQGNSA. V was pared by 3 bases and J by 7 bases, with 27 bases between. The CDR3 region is CASSFSFGRQGEFRGYTF. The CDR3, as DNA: TGTGCCAGCAGCTTTAGCTTCGGGCGGCAGGGAGAATTTCGTGGCTACACCTTC.

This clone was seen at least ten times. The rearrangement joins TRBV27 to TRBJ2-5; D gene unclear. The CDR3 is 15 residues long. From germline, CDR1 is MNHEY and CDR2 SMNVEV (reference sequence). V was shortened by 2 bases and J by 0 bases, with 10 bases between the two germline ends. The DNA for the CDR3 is TGTGCCAGCAGTTTACGCGACCAGGACCAAGAGACCCAGTACTTC. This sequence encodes CASSLRDQDQETQYF.

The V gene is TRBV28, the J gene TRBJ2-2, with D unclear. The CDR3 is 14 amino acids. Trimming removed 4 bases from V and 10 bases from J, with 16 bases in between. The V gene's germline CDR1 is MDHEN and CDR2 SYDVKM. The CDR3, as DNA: TGTGCCAGCAGTTCTACGTGTGGGCCCGTGGAGCTGTTTTTT. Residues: CASSSTCGPVELFF.

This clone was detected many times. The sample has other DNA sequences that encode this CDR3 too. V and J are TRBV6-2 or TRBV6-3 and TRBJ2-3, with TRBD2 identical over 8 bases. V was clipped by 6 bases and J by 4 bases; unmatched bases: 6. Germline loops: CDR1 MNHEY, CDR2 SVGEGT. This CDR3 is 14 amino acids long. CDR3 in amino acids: CASSSTSASDTQYF. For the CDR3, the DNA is TGTGCCAGCAGCTCGACTAGCGCGTCAGATACGCAGTATTTT.

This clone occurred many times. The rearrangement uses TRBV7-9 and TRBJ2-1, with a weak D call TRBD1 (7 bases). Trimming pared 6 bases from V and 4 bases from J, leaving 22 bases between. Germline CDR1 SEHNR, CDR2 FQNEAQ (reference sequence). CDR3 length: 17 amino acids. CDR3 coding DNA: TGTGCCAGCAGGGGTCGTGGGCCCAGGGGGGTTTACAATGAGCAGTTCTTC. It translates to CASRGRGPRGVYNEQFF. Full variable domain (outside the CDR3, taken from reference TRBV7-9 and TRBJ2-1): DTGVSQNPRHKITKRGQNVTFRCDPISEHNRLYWYRQTLGQGPEFLTYFQNEAQLEKSRLLSDRFSAERPKGSFSTLEIQRTEQGDSAMYLCASRGRGPRGVYNEQFFGPGTRLTVL.

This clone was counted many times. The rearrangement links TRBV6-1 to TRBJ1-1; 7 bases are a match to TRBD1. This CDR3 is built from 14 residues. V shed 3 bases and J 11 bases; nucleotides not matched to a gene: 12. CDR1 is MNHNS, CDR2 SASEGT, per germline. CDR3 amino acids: CASSDPRGRGQAFF. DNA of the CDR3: TGTGCCAGCAGTGACCCTAGGGGGAGGGGGCAGGCTTTCTTT.

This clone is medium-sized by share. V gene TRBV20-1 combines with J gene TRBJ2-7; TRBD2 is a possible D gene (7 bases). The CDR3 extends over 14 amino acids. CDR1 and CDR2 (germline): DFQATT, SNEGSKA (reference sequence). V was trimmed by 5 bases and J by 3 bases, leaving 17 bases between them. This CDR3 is CSALRGRANYEQYF. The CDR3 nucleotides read TGCAGTGCTCTTAGGGGGAGGGCGAACTACGAGCAGTACTTC.

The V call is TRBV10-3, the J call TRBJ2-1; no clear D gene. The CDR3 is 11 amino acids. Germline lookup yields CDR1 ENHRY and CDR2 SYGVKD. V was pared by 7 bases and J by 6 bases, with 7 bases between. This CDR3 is CAIIGGNEQFF. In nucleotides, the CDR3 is TGTGCCATCATCGGTGGCAATGAGCAGTTCTTC.

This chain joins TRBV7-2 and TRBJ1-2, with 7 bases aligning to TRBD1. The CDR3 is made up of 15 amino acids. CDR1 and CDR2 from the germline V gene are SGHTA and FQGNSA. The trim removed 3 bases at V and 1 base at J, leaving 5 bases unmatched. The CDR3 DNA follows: TGTGCCAGCAGCTTGAACAGGGGCATTAACTATGGCTACACCTTC. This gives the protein CASSLNRGINYGYTF.

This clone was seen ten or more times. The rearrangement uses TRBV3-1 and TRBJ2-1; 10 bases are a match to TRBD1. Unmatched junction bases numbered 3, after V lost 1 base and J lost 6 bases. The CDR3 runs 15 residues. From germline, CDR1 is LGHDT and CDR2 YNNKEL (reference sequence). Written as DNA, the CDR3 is TGTGCCAGCAGCCAAGGACAGGGGGCCTCCAATGAGCAGTTCTTC. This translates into CASSQGQGASNEQFF.

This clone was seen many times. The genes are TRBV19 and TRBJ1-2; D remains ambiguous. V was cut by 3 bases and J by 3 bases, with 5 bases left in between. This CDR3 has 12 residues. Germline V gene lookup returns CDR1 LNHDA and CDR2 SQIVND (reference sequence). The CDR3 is CASSISDYGYTF. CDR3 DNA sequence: TGTGCCAGTAGTATTTCGGACTATGGCTACACCTTC.

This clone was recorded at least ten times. In nucleotides, the CDR3 is TGCGCCAGCAGCCCGGAACAGGGGACCGGGGAGCTGTTTTTT. This codes for CASSPEQGTGELFF. This chain joins TRBV4-1 and TRBJ2-2; 7 bases fit TRBD1. The germline V gene encodes CDR1 MGHRA and CDR2 YSYEKL. The CDR3 spans 14 residues. V lost 4 bases to trimming and J lost 5 bases; unmatched junction nucleotides: 4.

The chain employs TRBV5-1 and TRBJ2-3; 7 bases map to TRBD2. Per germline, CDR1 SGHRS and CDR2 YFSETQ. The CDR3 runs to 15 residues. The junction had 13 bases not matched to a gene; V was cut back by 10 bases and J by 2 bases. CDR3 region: CAASPTSVITDTQYF. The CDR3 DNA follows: TGCGCCGCCTCCCCCACTAGCGTAATCACAGATACGCAGTATTTT.

The CDR3 reads CSARVAGGPSEQYF. CDR3 DNA sequence: TGCAGTGCTAGAGTAGCGGGAGGGCCGTCCGAGCAGTACTTC. The rearrangement links TRBV20-1 to TRBJ2-7; TRBD2 agrees at 11 bases. The germline CDR1 and CDR2 sequences are DFQATT and SNEGSKA (reference sequence). V shed 1 base, J shed 6 bases, and the junction held 5 bases outside the gene matches. The CDR3 consists of 14 residues.

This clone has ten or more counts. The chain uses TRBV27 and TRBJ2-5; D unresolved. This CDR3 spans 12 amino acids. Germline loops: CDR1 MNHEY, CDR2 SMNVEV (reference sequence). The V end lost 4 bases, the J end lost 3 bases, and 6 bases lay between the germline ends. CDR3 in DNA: TGTGCCAGCAGTTGCCGGGAAGAGACCCAGTACTTC. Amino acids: CASSCREETQYF.

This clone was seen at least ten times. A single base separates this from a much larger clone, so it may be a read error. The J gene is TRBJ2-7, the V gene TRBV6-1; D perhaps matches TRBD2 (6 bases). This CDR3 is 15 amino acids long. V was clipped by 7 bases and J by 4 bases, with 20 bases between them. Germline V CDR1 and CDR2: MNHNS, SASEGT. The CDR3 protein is CASIPVVAATYEQYF. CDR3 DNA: TGTGCCAGCATCCCCGTGGTAGCGGCGACTTACGAGCAGTACTTC.

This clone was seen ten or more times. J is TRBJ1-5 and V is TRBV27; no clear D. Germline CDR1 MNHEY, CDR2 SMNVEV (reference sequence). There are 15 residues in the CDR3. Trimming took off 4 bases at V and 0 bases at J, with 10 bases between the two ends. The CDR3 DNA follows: TGTGCCAGCAGTTGGTCGACGGGTAGCAATCAGCCCCAGCATTTT. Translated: CASSWSTGSNQPQHF.